This T cell receptor (beta chain) derives from a study of T cells expressing NK-cell markers. As for the study in general: Repertoires of TCR beta were obtained from T cells sorted as CD3+CD56+NKG2C+, CD3+CD56+NKG2C- and CD3+CD56-NKG2C+.

CDR3 length equals 17 residues. CDR1 is MNHGY and CDR2 is SVAAGI in the germline V gene. Overall study findings and caveats: NKG2C+ dominant clonotype frequencies in more than 5 donors were about 1.0-7.5% of CD8+ T cells. Whether expanded NKG2C+ T cell clones were HCMV specific stayed uncertain.

TCRdb re-called the 5' RACE reads, yielding one record per CDR3 amino acid sequence without DNA. This specimen shows about 260,000 distinct CDR3 sequences; the ten leading clones hold around 4%. To note about this clonotype: What it binds is not known.

The chain employs TRBV6-9 and TRBJ2-2; with no DNA, the TCRdb D assignment of TRBD2 cannot be verified. The clonotype was recovered from a woman between 18 and 75 years old in good health. Sequenced sample: blood T cells: a sorted CD56 or NKG2C T cell subset, CD4+ or CD8+ T cells, or bulk PBMC T cells (not recorded which). The CDR3 loop reads CASSPGVAGVNTGELFF.